A selection of T cell receptor beta chains follows, all from one sample in a study of neurological immune-mediated disorders. TCRdb processed the 5' RACE reads anew with MiXCR; each CDR3 protein has one entry. The data hold 45,000 to 65,000 distinct CDR3 sequences, with around 4.2% observed a single time. Sequences were obtained from PBMCs. The receptor set was obtained from a man in his fifties with multiple sclerosis. The CDR3 runs from the conserved cysteine through the conserved F or W. The order of the fields is J gene, V gene, D gene, clone size, CDR3 protein, CDR3 DNA. D genes are given only for firm matches. Only some rows state a clone size, as once, few, many or a class for expanded clones.

>TRBJ2-3|TRBV24-1|NA|many
CATSEHTSPDTQYF
TGTGCCACCAGTGAACACACATCGCCGGATACGCAGTATTTT
>TRBJ2-7|TRBV27|NA|many
CASSTGHEQYF
TGTGCCAGCTCCACAGGGCACGAGCAGTACTTC
>TRBJ1-1|TRBV13|NA|many
CASSLDGLNTEAFF
TGTGCCAGCAGCTTGGACGGACTGAACACTGAAGCTTTCTTT
>TRBJ2-1|TRBV20-1|NA|many
CSAPRGSRSYNEQFF
TGCAGTGCCCCTCGGGGGTCTCGGTCCTACAATGAGCAGTTCTTC
>TRBJ1-3|TRBV7-2|NA|many
CASSLRQGTGNTIYF
TGTGCCAGCAGCTTAAGGCAGGGTACTGGAAACACCATATATTTT
>TRBJ2-1|TRBV7-2|NA|few
CASSLAATLGPYNEQFF
TGTGCCAGCAGCTTAGCCGCTACACTCGGACCGTACAATGAGCAGTTCTTC
>TRBJ2-2|TRBV5-6|NA|many
CASSRFYGNTGELFF
TGTGCCAGCAGCCGCTTCTACGGGAACACCGGGGAGCTGTTTTTT
>TRBJ2-3|TRBV19|NA|many
CAGGDPPSTDTQYF
TGTGCCGGAGGAGACCCCCCTAGCACAGATACGCAGTATTTT
>TRBJ2-5|TRBV29-1|NA|many
CSFSAFQETQYF
TGCAGCTTTAGTGCTTTCCAAGAGACCCAGTACTTC
>TRBJ2-1|TRBV20-1|TRBD2|many
CSAIVAGGSYNEQFF
TGCAGTGCAATAGTGGCGGGAGGGAGCTACAATGAGCAGTTCTTC
>TRBJ1-5|TRBV20-1|NA|many
CSAKAGGLNNQPQHF
TGCAGTGCTAAGGCTGGGGGCCTAAACAATCAGCCCCAGCATTTT
>TRBJ1-1|TRBV7-6|TRBD1|NA
CASSSRTGPGGTEAFF
TGTGCCAGCAGCTCCAGGACAGGCCCGGGGGGGACTGAAGCTTTCTTT
>TRBJ2-1|TRBV5-1|NA|many
CASSWMGGGSYNEQFF
TGCGCCAGCAGCTGGATGGGTGGGGGCTCCTACAATGAGCAGTTCTTC
>TRBJ2-1|TRBV28|TRBD2|NA
CASSTSLAGGYDEQFF
TGTGCCAGCAGTACATCACTGGCGGGGGGGTATGATGAGCAGTTCTTC
>TRBJ2-7|TRBV6-4|NA|many
CASSDYEQYF
TGTGCCAGCAGTGACTACGAGCAGTACTTC
>TRBJ2-3|TRBV5-1|NA|many
CASSLDADTQYF
TGCGCCAGCAGCTTGGATGCAGATACGCAGTATTTT
>TRBJ2-2|TRBV13|NA|many
CASSARSGEKLFF
TGTGCCAGCAGCGCCAGATCGGGGGAGAAGCTGTTTTTT
>TRBJ1-5|TRBV10-3|NA|many
CAIKDQGYQPQHF
TGTGCCATCAAGGATCAGGGGTATCAGCCCCAGCATTTT
>TRBJ2-7|TRBV20-1|NA|few
CRPGSQTSSYEQYF
TGCAGACCTGGAAGTCAAACTAGCTCCTACGAGCAGTACTTC
>TRBJ1-4|TRBV20-1|TRBD1|NA
CSARVTGGGKLFF
TGCAGTGCTAGAGTTACAGGGGGCGGAAAACTGTTTTTT
>TRBJ2-3|TRBV7-7|TRBD2|NA
CASSLAGGGIDTQYF
TGTGCTAGCAGCCTAGCGGGGGGCGGGATAGATACGCAGTATTTT
>TRBJ2-7|TRBV10-2|TRBD2|NA
CASIGTSVSYEQYF
TGCGCCAGCATTGGGACTAGCGTATCCTACGAGCAGTACTTC
>TRBJ1-5|TRBV12-3/TRBV12-4|NA|NA
CASSTGTGQPQNF
TGTGCCAGCAGTACAGGGACGGGTCAGCCCCAGAATTTT
>TRBJ2-1|TRBV7-9|TRBD2|medium-sized
CASSRGLDSEQFF
TGTGCCAGCAGCCGCGGACTAGACTCCGAGCAGTTCTTC
>TRBJ1-1|TRBV20-1|NA|many
CSGNGERDTEAFF
TGCAGCGGGAATGGGGAACGGGACACTGAAGCTTTCTTT
>TRBJ2-7|TRBV20-1|TRBD1|NA
CSARVLDRGDSYEQYF
TGCAGTGCTAGAGTTCTCGACAGGGGGGATTCCTACGAGCAGTACTTC
>TRBJ2-2|TRBV28|TRBD1|many
CASSLGYGTGEAGELFF
TGTGCCAGCAGTTTAGGTTACGGGACAGGGGAGGCCGGGGAGCTGTTTTTT
>TRBJ2-5|TRBV29-1|NA|many
CSVRDIRKKETQYF
TGCAGCGTGAGGGACATCCGGAAAAAAGAGACCCAGTACTTC
>TRBJ2-3|TRBV2|TRBD2|few
CASRKGLGGDTQYF
TGTGCCAGCAGGAAGGGACTAGGGGGAGATACGCAGTATTTT
>TRBJ1-5|TRBV15|NA|NA
CATSRNRGRFQPQHF
TGTGCCACCAGCAGAAACCGGGGGAGGTTTCAGCCCCAGCATTTT
>TRBJ2-4|TRBV20-1|NA|many
CSAPLATKNIQYF
TGCAGTGCTCCGTTGGCTACGAAAAACATTCAGTACTTC